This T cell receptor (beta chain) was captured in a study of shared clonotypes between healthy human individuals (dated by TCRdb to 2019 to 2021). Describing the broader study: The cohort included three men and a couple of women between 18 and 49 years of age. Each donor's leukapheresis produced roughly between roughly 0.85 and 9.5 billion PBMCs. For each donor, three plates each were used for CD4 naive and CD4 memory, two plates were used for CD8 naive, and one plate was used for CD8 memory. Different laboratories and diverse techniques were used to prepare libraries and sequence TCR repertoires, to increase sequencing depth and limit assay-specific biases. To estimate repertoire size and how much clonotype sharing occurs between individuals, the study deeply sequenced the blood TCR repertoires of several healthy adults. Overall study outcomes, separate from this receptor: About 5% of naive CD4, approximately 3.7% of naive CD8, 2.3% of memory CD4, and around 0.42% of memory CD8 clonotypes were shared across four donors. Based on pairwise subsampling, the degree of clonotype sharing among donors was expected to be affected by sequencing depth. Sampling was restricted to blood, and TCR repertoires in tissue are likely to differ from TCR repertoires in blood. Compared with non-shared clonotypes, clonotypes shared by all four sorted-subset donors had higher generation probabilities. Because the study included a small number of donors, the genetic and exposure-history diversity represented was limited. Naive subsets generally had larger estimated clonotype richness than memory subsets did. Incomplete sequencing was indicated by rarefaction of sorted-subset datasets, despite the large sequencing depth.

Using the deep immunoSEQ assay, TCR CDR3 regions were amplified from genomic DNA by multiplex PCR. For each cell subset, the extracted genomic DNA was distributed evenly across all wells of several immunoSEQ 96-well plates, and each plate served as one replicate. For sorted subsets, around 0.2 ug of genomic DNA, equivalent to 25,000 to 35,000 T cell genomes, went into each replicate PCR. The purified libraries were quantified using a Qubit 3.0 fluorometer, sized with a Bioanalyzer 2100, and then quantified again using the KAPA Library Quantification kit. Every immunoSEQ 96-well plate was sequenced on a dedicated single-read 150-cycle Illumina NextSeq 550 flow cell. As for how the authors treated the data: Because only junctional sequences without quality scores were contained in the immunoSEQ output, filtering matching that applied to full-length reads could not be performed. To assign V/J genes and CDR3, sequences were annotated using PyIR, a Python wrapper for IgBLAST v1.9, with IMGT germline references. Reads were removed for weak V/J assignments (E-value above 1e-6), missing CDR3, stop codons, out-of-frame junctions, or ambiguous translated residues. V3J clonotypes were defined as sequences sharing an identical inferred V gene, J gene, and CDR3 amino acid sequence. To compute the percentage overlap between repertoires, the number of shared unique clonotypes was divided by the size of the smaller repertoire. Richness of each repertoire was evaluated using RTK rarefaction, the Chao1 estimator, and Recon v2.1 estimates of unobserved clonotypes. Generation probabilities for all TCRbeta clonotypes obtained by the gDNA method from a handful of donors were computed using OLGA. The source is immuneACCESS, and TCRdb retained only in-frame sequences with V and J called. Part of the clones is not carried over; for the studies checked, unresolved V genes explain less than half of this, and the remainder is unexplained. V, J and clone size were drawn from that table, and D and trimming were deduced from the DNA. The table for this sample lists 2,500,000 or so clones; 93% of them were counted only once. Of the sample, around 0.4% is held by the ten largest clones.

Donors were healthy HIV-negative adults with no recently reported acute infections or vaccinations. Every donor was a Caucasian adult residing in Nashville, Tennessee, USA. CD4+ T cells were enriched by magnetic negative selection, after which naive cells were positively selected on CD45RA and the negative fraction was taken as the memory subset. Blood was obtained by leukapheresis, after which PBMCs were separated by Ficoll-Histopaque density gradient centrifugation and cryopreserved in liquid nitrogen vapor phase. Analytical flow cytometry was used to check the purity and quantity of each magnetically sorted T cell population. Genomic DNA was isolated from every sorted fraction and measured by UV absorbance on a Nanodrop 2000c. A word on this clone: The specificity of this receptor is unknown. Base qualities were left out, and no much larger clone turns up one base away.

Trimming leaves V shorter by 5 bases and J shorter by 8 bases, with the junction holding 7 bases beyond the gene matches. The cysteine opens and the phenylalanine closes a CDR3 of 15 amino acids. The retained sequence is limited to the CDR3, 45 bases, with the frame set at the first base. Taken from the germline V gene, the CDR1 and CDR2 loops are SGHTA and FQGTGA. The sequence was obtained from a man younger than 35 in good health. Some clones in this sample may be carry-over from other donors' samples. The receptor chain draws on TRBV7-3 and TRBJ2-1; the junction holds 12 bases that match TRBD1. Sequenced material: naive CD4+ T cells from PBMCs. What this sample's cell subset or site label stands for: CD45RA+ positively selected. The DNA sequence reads TGTGCCAGCAGCACGGGACAGGGGGCCGGGTATGAGCAGTTCTTC. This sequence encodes CASSTGQGAGYEQFF.